The source of this T cell receptor beta chain is a study of cytotoxic CD8 clonotypes in ibrutinib-treated CLL. Study summary: The patient breakdown showed more than nine relapsed/refractory and under 16 treatment-naive cases, with under 18 IGHV unmutated. It was after a median about 12 months of treatment, range 6 to 36, that response samples were taken.

Trimming removed 7 bases from V and 5 bases from J, with 8 bases in between. Germline V gene sequence: CDR1 MDHEN, CDR2 SYDVKM. The CDR3 is made up of 12 amino acids. Generated by immunoSEQ multiplex PCR, the TCRdb table keeps only in-frame clones and is missing some. This table has a few hundred thousand clones, about 80% appearing once. J is TRBJ1-4 and V is TRBV28; D is ambiguous. This clonotype originated in a human donor with chronic lymphocytic leukemia. The input for sequencing was PBMCs, taken before ibrutinib treatment. The CDR3 region is CASNGGNEKLFF. Written as DNA, the CDR3 is TGTGCCAGCAATGGAGGGAATGAAAAACTGTTTTTT.